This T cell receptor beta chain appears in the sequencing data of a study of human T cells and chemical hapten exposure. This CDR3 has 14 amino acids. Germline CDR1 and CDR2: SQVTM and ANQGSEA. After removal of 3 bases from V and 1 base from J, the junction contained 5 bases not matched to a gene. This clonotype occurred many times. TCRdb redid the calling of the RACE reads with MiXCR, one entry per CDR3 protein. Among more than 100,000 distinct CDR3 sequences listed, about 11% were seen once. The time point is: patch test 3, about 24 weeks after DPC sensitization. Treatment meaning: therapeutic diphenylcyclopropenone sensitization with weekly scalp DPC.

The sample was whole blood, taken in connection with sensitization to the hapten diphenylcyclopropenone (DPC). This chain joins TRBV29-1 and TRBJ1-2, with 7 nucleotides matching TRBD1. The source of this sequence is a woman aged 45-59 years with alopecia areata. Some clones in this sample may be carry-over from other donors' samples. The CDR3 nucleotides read TGCAGCGTTGAGGGGGGACAGCTTAACTATGGCTACACCTTC. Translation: CSVEGGQLNYGYTF.